The 23 T cell receptor beta chains below all came from one sample that was sequenced in a study of blood T cells in healthy people across ages. It was with a sample-barcoded 5' primer and a J-beta primer mix that a second PCR of roughly 7 to 12 cycles was run. Each CDR3 protein is one row after TCRdb ran MiXCR on the 5' RACE reads. The sample has 700,000 to 900,000 distinct CDR3 sequences, roughly 25% seen once. These data were also reused for a study on T cells of mothers and their children.

Input material: blood. These receptors all stem from a boy aged 5-17 years in good health.

This chain connects TRBV11-2 to TRBJ2-1; D is possibly TRBD1 or TRBD2 (5 bases each). The CDR3 loop spans 15 amino acids. V dropped 0 bases and J dropped 7 bases, with 13 bases sitting between them. Per germline, CDR1 SGHAT and CDR2 FQNNGV. The CDR3 sequence is CASSLDMGRWNEQFF. The CDR3 DNA reads TGTGCCAGCAGCTTAGATATGGGACGGTGGAATGAGCAGTTCTTC.

This clonotype was seen a few times. The V call is TRBV12-3 or TRBV12-4, the J call TRBJ2-5; TRBD1 is a possible D gene (5 bases). The J call may be wrong; the DNA end is better matched by TRBJ2-1. The CDR3 length is 20 residues. The CDR3 loop reads CASSPYPLPSTVPDRDEQFF. The CDR3 DNA reads TGTGCCAGCAGCCCTTACCCGCTCCCATCGACAGTGCCCGACCGGGATGAGCAGTTCTTC.

V and J are TRBV20-1 and TRBJ2-1, with TRBD2 identical over 9 bases. This CDR3 is built from 13 residues. Germline CDR1 DFQATT, CDR2 SNEGSKA (reference sequence). V was clipped by 3 bases and J by 10 bases; unmatched bases: 7. The CDR3: CSARREAGGEQFF. CDR3 DNA: TGCAGTGCTAGGCGAGAAGCGGGGGGAGAGCAGTTCTTC.

This clonotype was picked up a small number of times. The chain recombines TRBV10-3 with TRBJ1-2; TRBD1 aligns across 8 bases. V lost 5 bases to trimming and J lost 8 bases; unmatched junction nucleotides: 7. The germline V gene has CDR1 ENHRY and CDR2 SYGVKD. This CDR3 is 13 amino acids long. The CDR3: CAISMTGEGGYTF. The CDR3 DNA is TGTGCCATCAGTATGACAGGGGAGGGCGGCTACACCTTC.

The chain employs TRBV6-1 and TRBJ2-7; TRBD1 or TRBD2 may be the D gene (5 bases each). Germline CDR1 reads MNHNS; CDR2 reads SASEGT. Trimming took off 6 bases at V and 3 bases at J, with 21 bases between the two ends. The CDR3 loop spans 16 amino acids. The CDR3 is CASSRGTRDQGYEQYF. The CDR3 nucleotides are TGTGCCAGCAGCCGCGGTACCAGGGACCAAGGCTACGAGCAGTACTTC.

J is TRBJ2-5 and V is TRBV7-9, with unresolved D. Germline assignment: CDR1 SEHNR and CDR2 FQNEAQ (reference sequence). The ends were cut back, 7 bases at V and 5 bases at J, with 14 bases in the middle. CDR3 length: 13 residues. CDR3 in amino acids: CASKARARETQYF. The CDR3 bases are TGTGCCAGCAAGGCTAGAGCACGGGAGACCCAGTACTTC. Full variable domain (rest looked up from reference TRBV7-9 and TRBJ2-5): DTGVSQNPRHKITKRGQNVTFRCDPISEHNRLYWYRQTLGQGPEFLTYFQNEAQLEKSRLLSDRFSAERPKGSFSTLEIQRTEQGDSAMYLCASKARARETQYFGPGTRLLVL.

The gene calls are TRBV9 and TRBJ1-5; a weak D match, TRBD1 (5 bases). The germline gives CDR1 SGDLS, CDR2 YYNGEE. V was trimmed by 0 bases and J by 3 bases, leaving 10 bases between them. The CDR3 is 15 amino acids. The CDR3 DNA is TGTGCCAGCAGCGTAGGGGGGGGTGTCAATCAGCCCCAGCATTTT. Protein sequence: CASSVGGGVNQPQHF.

This clonotype was picked up a small number of times. The chain couples TRBV7-3 to TRBJ1-2, with D possibly TRBD1 on 5 matching bases. Trimming pared 8 bases from V and 1 base from J, leaving 23 bases between. This CDR3 is built from 17 residues. Germline loops: CDR1 SGHTA, CDR2 FQGTGA. The CDR3 is CASVFVQGQRHNYGYTF. The DNA of the CDR3 is TGTGCCAGCGTTTTTGTTCAAGGACAAAGGCATAACTATGGCTACACCTTC.

This chain connects TRBV20-1 to TRBJ2-5; TRBD2 is a possible D gene (6 bases). The J call is doubtful: the DNA matches TRBJ2-1 better. The CDR3 is made up of 15 amino acids. CDR1 is DFQATT, CDR2 SNEGSKA, per germline (reference sequence). The CDR3 loop is CSARDQRRAAGEQFF. The DNA for the CDR3 is TGCAGTGCTAGAGATCAAAGGAGGGCCGCGGGTGAGCAGTTCTTC.

V and J are TRBV10-3 and TRBJ2-1, with a possible D match to TRBD2 (6 bases). This CDR3 region has 14 residues. The ends were cut back, 8 bases at V and 0 bases at J, with 11 bases in the middle. The germline V gene has CDR1 ENHRY and CDR2 SYGVKD. For the CDR3, the DNA is TGTGCCATCCGGGAGCTAGACTCCTACAATGAGCAGTTCTTC. It specifies CAIRELDSYNEQFF.

This clonotype occurred a few times. The chain recombines TRBV6-1 with TRBJ1-2; 7 bases align to TRBD1. The CDR3 length is 15 residues. After removal of 5 bases from V and 4 bases from J, the junction contained 10 bases not matched to a gene. In germline, CDR1 is MNHNS, CDR2 SASEGT. The chain's CDR3 is CASSTSGQFFYGYTF. The DNA of the CDR3 is TGTGCCAGCAGTACCTCGGGACAGTTTTTCTATGGCTACACCTTC.

The rearrangement uses TRBV3-1 and TRBJ1-2; D is ambiguous. V gave up 1 base and J gave up 6 bases, with 9 bases separating them. Germline V gene data show CDR1 as LGHDT and CDR2 as YNNKEL (reference sequence). The CDR3 loop spans 13 amino acids. In DNA, the CDR3 is TGTGCCAGCAGCCAAGGTCGCCGGAATGGCTACACCTTC. Protein product: CASSQGRRNGYTF.

This clonotype was observed a few times. The V and J genes are TRBV28 and TRBJ1-1, with a tentative D call TRBD1 (5 bases). CDR1 MDHEN and CDR2 SYDVKM come from the germline V gene. V lost 5 bases to trimming and J lost 5 bases, with 15 bases between them. The CDR3 is made up of 14 amino acids. This CDR3 reads CASSAVGEETEAFF. In DNA form, the CDR3 reads TGTGCCAGCAGTGCAGTGGGGGAAGAGACTGAAGCTTTCTTT.

The chain is built from TRBV6-5 and TRBJ2-5; 9 nucleotides agree with TRBD2. The DNA end lines up better with TRBJ2-7; the J call may be wrong. Germline V CDR1 and CDR2: MNHEY, SVGAGI. The CDR3 consists of 15 residues. For the CDR3, the DNA is TGTGCCAGCAGTCGACTAGCGGTTGACTCCTACGAGCAGTACTTC. As protein: CASSRLAVDSYEQYF.

V gene TRBV30 combines with J gene TRBJ2-2, with 10 bases that match TRBD1. Germline lookup yields CDR1 GTSNPN and CDR2 SVGIG (reference sequence). The CDR3 is 14 residues long. After removal of 3 bases from V and 5 bases from J, the junction contained 3 bases not matched to a gene. CDR3 sequence: CAWSRDRGTGELFF. The CDR3 DNA reads as TGTGCCTGGAGCCGGGACAGGGGAACCGGGGAGCTGTTTTTT.

This chain links TRBV27 with TRBJ2-3; 8 bases align to TRBD1. Germline V lookup: CDR1 MNHEY, CDR2 SMNVEV (reference sequence). J was trimmed by 4 bases and V by 5 bases; bases with no gene match: 17. The CDR3 totals 18 residues. Here the CDR3 reads CASSPGQGRGQIADTQYF. CDR3 nucleotides: TGTGCCAGCAGTCCCGGACAGGGAAGGGGTCAGATCGCAGATACGCAGTATTTT.

This clonotype was picked up a small number of times. The V and J genes are TRBV13 and TRBJ1-1; D might be TRBD1 (5 bases). V lost 5 bases to trimming and J lost 1 base, with 20 bases between them. The CDR3 length is 17 residues. Germline V gene data show CDR1 as PRHDT and CDR2 as FYEKMQ (reference sequence). CDR3 DNA: TGTGCCAGCAGCATCTACAGGTTATCCAGACGGAACACTGAAGCTTTCTTT. Its translation is CASSIYRLSRRNTEAFF.

This clonotype came up a few times. The J gene is TRBJ1-2, the V gene TRBV5-1; D gene uncertain. CDR3 length: 14 amino acids. Germline V gene data show CDR1 as SGHRS and CDR2 as YFSETQ. V shed 4 bases and J shed 1 base, with 11 bases lying between them. The CDR3 sequence is CASSEATINYGYTF. The CDR3 nucleotides are TGCGCCAGCAGCGAGGCGACAATTAACTATGGCTACACCTTC.

This clonotype was observed at least ten times. The chain employs TRBV7-3 and TRBJ2-5; 7 nucleotides match TRBD1. The CDR3 is 13 residues long. The V gene's germline CDR1 is SGHTA and CDR2 FQGTGA. The trim removed 5 bases at V and 5 bases at J, leaving 5 bases unmatched. This CDR3 reads CASSPQGLETQYF. DNA of the CDR3: TGTGCCAGCAGCCCACAGGGGTTGGAGACCCAGTACTTC.

The rearrangement links TRBV7-9 to TRBJ2-1; TRBD2 matches 8 bases. The J segment lost 3 bases and the V segment lost 2 bases, leaving 3 bases of the junction unmatched. Germline CDR1 and CDR2: SEHNR and FQNEAQ (reference sequence). The CDR3 consists of 15 residues. The CDR3 spells CASSLSSGNYNEQFF. CDR3 nucleotide sequence: TGTGCCAGCAGCTTAAGTAGCGGGAACTACAATGAGCAGTTCTTC.

The table lists this clonotype with a few counts. The rearrangement uses TRBV3-1 and TRBJ1-4; D possibly corresponds to TRBD1 (6 bases). V dropped 4 bases and J dropped 6 bases, with 12 bases sitting between them. The CDR3 is 14 amino acids. Germline CDR1 and CDR2: LGHDT and YNNKEL (reference sequence). Here the CDR3 DNA reads TGTGCCAGCAGCCGGGGACAATTCGATGAAAAACTGTTTTTT. This translates into CASSRGQFDEKLFF.

This clonotype was counted between two and nine times. The junction departs from the called germline gene at one end, perhaps through a read error. V gene TRBV6-5 combines with J gene TRBJ2-5, with D perhaps TRBD1 (6 bases). Germline assignment: CDR1 MNHEY and CDR2 SVGAGI. The CDR3 covers 12 residues. The CDR3 nucleotides are TGTGCCAGCAGTCGTAATACAGGGATGATGTTCTTC. It translates to CASSRNTGMMFF.

The CDR3 coding sequence is TGTGCCAGCAGCTTACTGGGGTCTAGCTATGGCTACACCTTC. Translated: CASSLLGSSYGYTF. The rearrangement uses TRBV7-9 and TRBJ1-2, with D unresolved. This CDR3 comprises 14 residues. Trimming left V 2 bases short and J 4 bases short, with 11 bases between. The germline CDR1 and CDR2 sequences are SEHNR and FQNEAQ (reference sequence).